These T cell receptor beta chains were read from a single sample in a study of response to subunit inactivated influenza vaccine. TCRdb used MiXCR to reprocess the RT-PCR reads, holding one entry per CDR3 protein. The sample has 500,000 or so distinct CDR3 sequences, approximately 15% seen once. The material sequenced was CD4+ T cells sorted from PBMCs, taken about 23 months after vaccination. The receptors come from a man between 50 and 70 years old who received an inactivated influenza vaccine. Each CDR3 is given with its conserved first and last residue. D genes are given only for firm matches. Some rows have no size entry. The others give once, few or many, or a class for an expanded clone.

size,V,length,D,J,CDR3,DNA
-,TRBV20-1,16,-,TRBJ2-7,CSARDHGTGTSYEQYF,TGCAGTGCTAGAGATCATGGGACCGGCACATCCTACGAGCAGTACTTC
few,TRBV20-1,15,-,TRBJ2-1,CSARVRGEVGNEQFF,TGCAGTGCTAGAGTTAGGGGGGAGGTAGGGAATGAGCAGTTCTTC
few,TRBV9,15,-,TRBJ1-3,CASSVGSQAGNTIYF,TGTGCCAGCAGCGTGGGCAGCCAAGCGGGAAACACCATATATTTT
few,TRBV12-3/TRBV12-4,14,-,TRBJ1-5,CASSAGLGNQPQHF,TGTGCCAGCAGCGCGGGGTTAGGTAATCAGCCCCAGCATTTT
-,TRBV7-2,12,-,TRBJ2-3,CASAGNSGSQYF,TGTGCCAGCGCGGGGAATAGTGGATCGCAGTATTTT
few,TRBV10-1,13,-,TRBJ2-3,CASSASRGGTQYF,TGCGCCAGCAGCGCTAGCAGGGGAGGTACGCAGTATTTT
-,TRBV6-1,15,-,TRBJ2-2,CASTKGLADTGELFF,TGTGCCAGCACAAAGGGGCTAGCCGATACCGGGGAGCTGTTTTTT
-,TRBV12-3/TRBV12-4,14,-,TRBJ1-2,CASTNTRPNYGYTF,TGTGCCAGCACAAACACCCGTCCTAACTATGGCTACACCTTC
few,TRBV5-6,18,TRBD2,TRBJ2-2,CASSGTGLAGEGTGELFF,TGTGCCAGCAGCGGCACGGGACTAGCGGGAGAGGGCACCGGGGAGCTGTTTTTT
few,TRBV7-9,14,-,TRBJ2-1,CASSLIIDRNEQFF,TGTGCCAGCAGCTTAATAATCGATAGAAATGAGCAGTTCTTC
-,TRBV7-2,13,-,TRBJ2-3,CASSPSEWDTQYF,TGTGCCAGCAGCCCATCGGAGTGGGATACGCAGTATTTT
-,TRBV20-1,14,-,TRBJ1-1,CSAEKFGLNTEAFF,TGCAGTGCTGAGAAGTTTGGGTTGAACACTGAAGCTTTCTTT
-,TRBV20-1,15,TRBD2,TRBJ2-1,CSAKREASLGNEQFF,TGCAGTGCTAAGCGGGAGGCCTCTCTCGGCAATGAGCAGTTCTTC
-,TRBV19,15,TRBD2,TRBJ2-5,CASSIKRGDQETQYF,TGTGCCAGTAGTATAAAGCGGGGGGACCAAGAGACCCAGTACTTC
-,TRBV7-2,14,-,TRBJ2-3,CASSVDISTDTQYF,TGTGCCAGCAGCGTTGATATTAGCACAGATACGCAGTATTTT
many,TRBV12-3/TRBV12-4,10,-,TRBJ1-2,CASWDDGYTF,TGTGCCAGCTGGGACGATGGCTACACCTTC
-,TRBV5-1,11,-,TRBJ1-1,CASSLGYEAFF,TGCGCCAGCAGCTTGGGATATGAAGCTTTCTTT
-,TRBV20-1,14,TRBD1,TRBJ2-3,CSARQGANTDTQYF,TGCAGTGCCAGGCAGGGGGCAAACACAGATACGCAGTATTTT
-,TRBV12-3/TRBV12-4,10,-,TRBJ2-1,CASGHKGQFF,TGTGCCAGCGGACATAAGGGGCAGTTCTTC
-,TRBV29-1,12,-,TRBJ1-1,CSGKDWAAGTFF,-
many,TRBV7-9,14,-,TRBJ2-6,CASTPPAGANVLTF,TGTGCCAGCACCCCACCGGCTGGGGCCAACGTCCTGACTTTC
-,TRBV7-9,15,TRBD2,TRBJ2-1,CASSLSSGRINEQFF,TGTGCCAGCAGCTTAAGCAGCGGGAGGATAAATGAGCAGTTCTTC
few,TRBV20-1,15,TRBD2,TRBJ2-3,CSARSLAGDGDTQYF,TGCAGTGCTAGATCTCTAGCGGGAGATGGAGATACGCAGTATTTT
-,TRBV20-1,16,-,TRBJ2-5,CSARARRQGVQETQYF,TGCAGTGCTAGGGCAAGACGGCAGGGTGTCCAAGAGACCCAGTACTTC
many,TRBV28,21,TRBD1,TRBJ1-5,CASSPQWTGRQGRGGNQPQHF,TGTGCCAGCAGTCCCCAGTGGACAGGGAGGCAAGGAAGAGGTGGTAATCAGCCCCAGCATTTT
few,TRBV14,17,-,TRBJ2-1,CASSHRVGSGAYNEQFF,TGTGCCAGCAGCCACCGTGTGGGGAGCGGAGCATACAATGAGCAGTTCTTC
-,TRBV5-1,17,-,TRBJ1-3,CASSLPATPSTGNTIYF,TGCGCCAGCAGCTTGCCGGCAACTCCGTCCACTGGAAACACCATATATTTT
-,TRBV20-1,12,-,TRBJ1-5,CSAQQQGQPQHF,TGCAGTGCCCAACAACAGGGACAGCCCCAGCATTTT
few,TRBV20-1,16,TRBD2,TRBJ2-1,CSASTTSGGPYNEQFF,TGCAGTGCTAGCACTACTAGCGGGGGCCCTTACAATGAGCAGTTCTTC
-,TRBV20-1,15,-,TRBJ2-3,CSAAGQPSNTDTQYF,TGCAGTGCAGCAGGACAGCCTTCTAACACAGATACGCAGTATTTT
few,TRBV18,18,-,TRBJ2-3,CASSPTNTRRGRTDTQYF,TGTGCCAGCTCACCGACCAATACTAGGAGGGGACGCACAGATACGCAGTATTTT
few,TRBV20-1,16,TRBD2,TRBJ2-1,CSARDAVAGRYNEQFF,TGCAGTGCTAGAGACGCAGTAGCGGGAAGGTACAATGAGCAGTTCTTC
many,TRBV4-2,15,-,TRBJ2-2,CASSQDSHNTGELFF,TGTGCCAGCAGCCAAGATTCCCATAACACCGGGGAGCTGTTTTTT
few,TRBV20-1,15,TRBD1,TRBJ1-1,CSAYSGTGEYTEAFF,TGCAGTGCCTACTCCGGGACAGGGGAATACACTGAAGCTTTCTTT
-,TRBV2,15,-,TRBJ2-2,CASSERGRDTGELFF,TGTGCCAGCAGCGAGAGGGGGAGAGACACCGGGGAGCTGTTTTTT
-,TRBV4-3,15,TRBD1,TRBJ1-2,CASSQDVGRGDGYTF,TGCGCCAGCAGCCAAGATGTAGGCAGGGGGGATGGCTACACCTTC
many,TRBV7-2,16,TRBD2,TRBJ2-7,CASSWRGAGGRNEQYF,TGTGCCAGCAGCTGGAGGGGAGCGGGAGGTAGGAACGAGCAGTACTTC
few,TRBV9,15,TRBD2,TRBJ2-7,CASSDQTSGAYEQYF,TGTGCCAGCAGCGACCAGACTAGCGGGGCGTATGAGCAGTACTTC
few,TRBV10-2,14,TRBD1,TRBJ1-5,CASSRTGEYQPQHF,TGCGCCAGCAGTCGGACAGGGGAGTATCAGCCCCAGCATTTT
few,TRBV7-8,14,-,TRBJ1-2,CASSLAVQGYGYTF,TGTGCCAGCAGCTTAGCGGTTCAGGGTTATGGCTACACCTTC
many,TRBV24-1,16,-,TRBJ2-3,CATSGTLGGTLDTQYF,TGTGCCACCAGTGGGACCCTAGGGGGGACCCTAGATACGCAGTATTTT
-,TRBV6-1,17,TRBD1,TRBJ2-1,CASSKTPGQGPYNEQFF,TGTGCCAGCAGTAAAACCCCGGGACAGGGGCCCTACAATGAGCAGTTCTTC
-,TRBV7-2,17,TRBD2,TRBJ2-5,CASSRWIGPAGQETQYF,TGTGCCAGCAGCCGCTGGATCGGACCAGCGGGACAAGAGACCCAGTACTTC
-,TRBV4-3,14,-,TRBJ2-1,CASSQGPSMDEQFF,TGCGCCAGCAGCCAAGGCCCTAGCATGGATGAGCAGTTCTTC
few,TRBV12-3/TRBV12-4,14,-,TRBJ1-2,CASSLLTGRDGYTF,TGTGCCAGCAGTTTATTGACGGGGAGGGATGGCTACACCTTC
many,TRBV4-3,17,TRBD2,TRBJ2-3,CASSQDGGGRDTDTQYF,TGCGCCAGCAGCCAAGACGGTGGCGGGAGGGACACAGATACGCAGTATTTT
many,TRBV11-2,15,TRBD2,TRBJ2-1,CASSLGLAGLVEQFF,TGTGCCAGCAGCCTGGGACTAGCGGGGTTAGTTGAGCAGTTCTTC
few,TRBV7-2,15,-,TRBJ1-2,CASSLSINVGYGYTF,TGTGCCAGCAGCTTATCAATCAACGTAGGCTATGGCTACACCTTC
many,TRBV12-3/TRBV12-4,13,-,TRBJ1-1,CASSLARGLEAFF,TGTGCCAGCAGTTTAGCGCGAGGACTCGAAGCTTTCTTT
-,TRBV10-1,13,-,TRBJ2-5,CASSAQVQETQYF,TGCGCCAGCAGTGCCCAGGTCCAAGAGACCCAGTACTTC
-,TRBV6-2/TRBV6-3,16,TRBD1,TRBJ2-5,CASRTIRDRGRETQYF,TGTGCCAGCAGAACCATCCGGGACAGGGGGCGAGAGACCCAGTACTTC
-,TRBV6-5,13,-,TRBJ2-3,CASSYSATDTQYF,TGTGCCAGCAGTTACTCTGCGACAGATACGCAGTATTTT
few,TRBV5-8,15,-,TRBJ2-1,CASSLWSGHENEQFF,TGTGCCAGCAGCTTGTGGAGCGGCCACGAAAATGAGCAGTTCTTC
-,TRBV4-3,16,TRBD1,TRBJ1-1,CASSQDLQGMNTEAFF,TGCGCCAGCAGCCAAGACCTACAGGGGATGAACACTGAAGCTTTCTTT
few,TRBV15,15,-,TRBJ1-6,CATSRAPENNSPLHF,TGTGCCACCAGCAGAGCCCCCGAAAATAATTCACCCCTCCACTTT